Sequencing of this T cell receptor beta chain was carried out in a study of blood T cell repertoires in COVID-19. Profiled with immunoSEQ multiplex PCR; TCRdb holds only in-frame clones, not every one. The repertoire has tens of thousands of clones, 70% to 85% of them found once; the top ten carry about 14%. The ends were cut back, 0 bases at V and 9 bases at J, with 17 bases in the middle. The CDR3 is 15 residues long. The germline V gene encodes CDR1 LGHNA and CDR2 YNFKEQ. Sequenced: peripheral blood. The chain employs TRBV4-2 and TRBJ2-5; possible D gene TRBD2, 5 bases. The TCR sequence derives from a man in his forties or fifties with COVID-19, enrolled during active disease. CDR3 loop: CASSQDLEGPVAQYF. The CDR3 DNA is TGTGCCAGCAGCCAAGATCTAGAGGGCCCTGTGGCCCAGTACTTC.